This T cell receptor beta chain was obtained from a study of blood T cell repertoires in COVID-19. Study information: Some COVID-19 samples were acute and others convalescent; all came from the United States, Italy and Spain. PBMCs, B-cell-depleted T cells, or T cells were the source of the cDNA or gDNA that made up the material.

In this sample, this clone turned up once. From germline, CDR1 is LNHDA and CDR2 SQIVND (reference sequence). This CDR3 has 17 residues. Trimming shortened V by 5 bases and J by 0 bases, and 19 bases separated the two germline ends. Original handling: Amplification of reference gene primers provided the estimated nucleated cell counts. Clones were read by immunoSEQ multiplex PCR, and TCRdb kept only the in-frame ones, dropping some. V and J calls and clone size are copied from that table; D and trimming were computed from the DNA. This sample has over 120,000 clones; 88% occur once, and the top ten carry 1.7%.

The TCR was taken from a woman in her 50s with acute or convalescent COVID-19. The source material was peripheral blood. This chain uses TRBV19 with TRBJ1-1; possibly TRBD1 for D (6 bases). The DNA for the CDR3 is TGTGCCAGTAGTGAGTACAGGGTTCGGGGCATGAACACTGAAGCTTTCTTT. Its translation is CASSEYRVRGMNTEAFF.